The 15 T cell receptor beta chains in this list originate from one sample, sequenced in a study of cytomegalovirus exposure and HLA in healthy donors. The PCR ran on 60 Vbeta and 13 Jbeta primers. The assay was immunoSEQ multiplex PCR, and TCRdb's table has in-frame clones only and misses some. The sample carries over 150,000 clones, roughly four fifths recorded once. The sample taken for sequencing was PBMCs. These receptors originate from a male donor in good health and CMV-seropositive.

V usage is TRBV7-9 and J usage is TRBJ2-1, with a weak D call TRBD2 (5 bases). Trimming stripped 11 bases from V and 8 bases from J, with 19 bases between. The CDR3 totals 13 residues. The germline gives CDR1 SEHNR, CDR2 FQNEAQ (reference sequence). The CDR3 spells CASSSPGTYEQFF. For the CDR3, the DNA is TGTGCCTCGTCTAGCCCGGGAACATATGAGCAGTTCTTC.

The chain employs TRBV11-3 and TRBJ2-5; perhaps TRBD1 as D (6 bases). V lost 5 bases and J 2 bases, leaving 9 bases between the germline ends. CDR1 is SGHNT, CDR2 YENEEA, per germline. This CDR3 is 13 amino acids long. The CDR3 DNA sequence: TGTGCCAGCAGCGTTGGACAGCAAGAGACCCAGTACTTC. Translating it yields CASSVGQQETQYF.

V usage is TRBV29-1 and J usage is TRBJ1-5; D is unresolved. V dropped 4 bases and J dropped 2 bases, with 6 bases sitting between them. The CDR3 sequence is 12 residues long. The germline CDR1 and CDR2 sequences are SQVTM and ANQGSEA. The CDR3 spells CSVVIGNQPQHF. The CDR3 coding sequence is TGCAGCGTTGTCATAGGCAATCAGCCCCAGCATTTT.

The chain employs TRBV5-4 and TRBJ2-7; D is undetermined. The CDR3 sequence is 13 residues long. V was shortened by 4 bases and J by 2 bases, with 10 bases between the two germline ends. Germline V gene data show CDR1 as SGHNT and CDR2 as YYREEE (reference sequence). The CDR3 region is CASSQIPTYEQYF. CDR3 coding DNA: TGTGCCAGCAGCCAGATACCGACCTACGAGCAGTACTTC. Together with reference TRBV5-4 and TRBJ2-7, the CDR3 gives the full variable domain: ETGVTQSPTHLIKTRGQQVTLRCSSQSGHNTVSWYQQALGQGPQFIFQYYREEENGRGNFPPRFSGLQFPNYSSELNVNALELDDSALYLCASSQIPTYEQYFGPGTRLTVT.

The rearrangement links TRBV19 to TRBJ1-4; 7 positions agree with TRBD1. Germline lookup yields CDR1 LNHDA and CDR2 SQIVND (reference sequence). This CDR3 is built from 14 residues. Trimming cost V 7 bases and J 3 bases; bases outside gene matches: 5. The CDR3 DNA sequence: TGTGCCAGTAAGGAGGGGGCGTCTAATGAAAAACTGTTTTTT. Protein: CASKEGASNEKLFF.

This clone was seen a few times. The DNA of the CDR3 is TGTGCCAGCAATACCAACAGGGAGGGTGGCTACACCTTC. Translation: CASNTNREGGYTF. The chain is built from TRBV25-1 and TRBJ1-2; weak D call: TRBD1 (6 bases). This CDR3 has 13 residues. CDR1 is MGHDK and CDR2 is SYGVNS in the germline V gene. The germline V and J ends were trimmed by 7 bases and 7 bases, with 16 bases remaining between them.

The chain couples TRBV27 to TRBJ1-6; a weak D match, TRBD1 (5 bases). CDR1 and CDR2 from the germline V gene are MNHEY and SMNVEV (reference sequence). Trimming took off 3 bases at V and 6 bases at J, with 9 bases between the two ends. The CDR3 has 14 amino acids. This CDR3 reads CASSFRGPNSPLHF. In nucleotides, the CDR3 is TGTGCCAGCAGTTTTAGGGGCCCTAATTCACCCCTCCACTTT.

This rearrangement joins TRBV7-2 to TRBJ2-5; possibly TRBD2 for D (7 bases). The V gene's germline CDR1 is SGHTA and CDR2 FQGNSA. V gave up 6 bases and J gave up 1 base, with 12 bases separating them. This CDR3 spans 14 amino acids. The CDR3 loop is CASSAGALQETQYF. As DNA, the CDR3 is TGTGCCAGCAGTGCGGGGGCCCTCCAAGAGACCCAGTACTTC.

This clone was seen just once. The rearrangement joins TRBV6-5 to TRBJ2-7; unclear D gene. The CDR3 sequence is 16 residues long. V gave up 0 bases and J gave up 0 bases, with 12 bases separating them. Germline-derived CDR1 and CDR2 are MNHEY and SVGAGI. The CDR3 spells CASSYSIHGDSYEQYF. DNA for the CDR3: TGTGCCAGCAGTTACTCGATTCACGGTGACTCCTACGAGCAGTACTTC.

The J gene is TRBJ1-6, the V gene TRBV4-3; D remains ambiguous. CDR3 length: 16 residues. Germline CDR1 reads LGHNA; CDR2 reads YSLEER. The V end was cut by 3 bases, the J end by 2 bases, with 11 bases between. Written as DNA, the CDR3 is TGCGCCAGCAGCCACCCCGCGGCCCCCTATAATTCACCCCTCCACTTT. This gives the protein CASSHPAAPYNSPLHF.

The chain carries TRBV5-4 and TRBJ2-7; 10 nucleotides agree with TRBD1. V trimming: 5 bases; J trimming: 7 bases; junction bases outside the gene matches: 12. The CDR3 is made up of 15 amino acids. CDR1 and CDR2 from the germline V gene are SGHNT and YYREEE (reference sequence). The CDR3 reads CASSPSGQGWGEQYF. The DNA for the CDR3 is TGTGCCAGCAGTCCTTCGGGACAGGGGTGGGGTGAGCAGTACTTC.

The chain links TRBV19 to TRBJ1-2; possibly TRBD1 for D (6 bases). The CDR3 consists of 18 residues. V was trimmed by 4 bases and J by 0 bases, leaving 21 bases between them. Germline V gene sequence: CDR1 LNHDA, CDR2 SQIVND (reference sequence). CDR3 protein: CASSRSGTSPSANYGYTF. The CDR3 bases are TGTGCCAGTAGTAGATCCGGGACATCCCCTTCGGCTAACTATGGCTACACCTTC.

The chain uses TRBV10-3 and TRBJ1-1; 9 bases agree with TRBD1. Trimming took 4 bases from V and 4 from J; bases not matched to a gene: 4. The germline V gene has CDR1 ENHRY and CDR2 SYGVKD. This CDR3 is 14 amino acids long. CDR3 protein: CAISAQGAGTEAFF. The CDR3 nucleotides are TGTGCCATCAGTGCACAGGGGGCGGGCACTGAAGCTTTCTTT.

The CDR3 nucleotides read TGTGCCAGCAGCTCACTACCGGGACTAGCGGGGAGTAGGGAGCAGTACTTC. Residues: CASSSLPGLAGSREQYF. The V call is TRBV11-2, the J call TRBJ2-7, with TRBD2 matching over 13 bases. CDR1 and CDR2 (germline): SGHAT, FQNNGV. V shed 4 bases, J shed 7 bases, and the junction held 13 bases outside the gene matches. This CDR3 region has 17 residues.

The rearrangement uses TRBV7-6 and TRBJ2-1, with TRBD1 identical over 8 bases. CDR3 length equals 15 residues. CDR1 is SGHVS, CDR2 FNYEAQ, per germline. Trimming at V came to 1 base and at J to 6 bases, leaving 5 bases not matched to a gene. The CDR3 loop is CASSLGTGRVNEQFF. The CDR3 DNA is TGTGCCAGCAGCTTAGGGACAGGGCGGGTCAATGAGCAGTTCTTC.